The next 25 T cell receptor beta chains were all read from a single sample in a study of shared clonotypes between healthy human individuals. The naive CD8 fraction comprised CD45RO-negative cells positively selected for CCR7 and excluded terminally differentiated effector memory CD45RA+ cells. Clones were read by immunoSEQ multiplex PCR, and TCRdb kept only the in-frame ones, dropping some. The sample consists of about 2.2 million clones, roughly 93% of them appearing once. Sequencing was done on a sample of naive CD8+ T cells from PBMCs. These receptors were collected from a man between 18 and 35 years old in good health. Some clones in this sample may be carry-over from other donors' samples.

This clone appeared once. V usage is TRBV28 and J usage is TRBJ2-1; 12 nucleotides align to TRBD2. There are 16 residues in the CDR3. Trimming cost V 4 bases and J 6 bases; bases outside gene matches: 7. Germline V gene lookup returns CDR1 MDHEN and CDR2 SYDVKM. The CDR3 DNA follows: TGTGCCAGCAGTTCTGCCGGGACTAGCGGGCCCAATGAGCAGTTCTTC. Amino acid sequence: CASSSAGTSGPNEQFF.

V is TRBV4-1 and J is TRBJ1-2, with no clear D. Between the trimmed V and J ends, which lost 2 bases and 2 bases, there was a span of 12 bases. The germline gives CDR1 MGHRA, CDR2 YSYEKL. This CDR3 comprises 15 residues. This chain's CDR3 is CASSQSGKDNYGYTF. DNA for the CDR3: TGCGCCAGCAGCCAATCGGGCAAAGACAACTATGGCTACACCTTC.

CDR3 sequence reads: CASSYSAGEVNQPQHF. The CDR3 bases are TGTGCCAGCAGTTACTCGGCAGGGGAAGTCAATCAGCCCCAGCATTTT. This rearrangement joins TRBV6-5 to TRBJ1-5; maybe TRBD1 (6 bases). There are 16 residues in the CDR3. CDR1 and CDR2 (germline): MNHEY, SVGAGI. V dropped 0 bases and J dropped 3 bases, with 12 bases sitting between them.

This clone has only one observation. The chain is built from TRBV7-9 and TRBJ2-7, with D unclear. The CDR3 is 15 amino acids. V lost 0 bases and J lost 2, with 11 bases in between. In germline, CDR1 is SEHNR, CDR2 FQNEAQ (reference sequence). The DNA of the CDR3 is TGTGCCAGCAGCTTAGCTCTGGGTCCCACCTACGAGCAGTACTTC. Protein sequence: CASSLALGPTYEQYF.

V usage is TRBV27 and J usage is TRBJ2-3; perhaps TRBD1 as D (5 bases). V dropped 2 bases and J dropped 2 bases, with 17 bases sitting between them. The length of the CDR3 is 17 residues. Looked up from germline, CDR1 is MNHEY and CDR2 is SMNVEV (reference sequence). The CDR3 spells CASSLIGVGGDTDTQYF. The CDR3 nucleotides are TGTGCCAGCAGTTTAATAGGGGTAGGCGGCGACACAGATACGCAGTATTTT.

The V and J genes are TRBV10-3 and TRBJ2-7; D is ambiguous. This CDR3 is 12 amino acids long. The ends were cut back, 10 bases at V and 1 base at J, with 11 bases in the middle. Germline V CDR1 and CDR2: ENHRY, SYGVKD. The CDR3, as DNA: TGTGCCACTCTAGACTCTTCCTACGAGCAGTACTTC. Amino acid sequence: CATLDSSYEQYF.

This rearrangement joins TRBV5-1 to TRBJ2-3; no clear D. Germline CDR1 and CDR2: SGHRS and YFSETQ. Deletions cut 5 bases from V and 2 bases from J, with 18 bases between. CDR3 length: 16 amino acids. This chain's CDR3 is CASRKSGGATTDTQYF. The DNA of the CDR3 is TGCGCCAGCAGAAAATCCGGTGGAGCGACCACAGATACGCAGTATTTT.

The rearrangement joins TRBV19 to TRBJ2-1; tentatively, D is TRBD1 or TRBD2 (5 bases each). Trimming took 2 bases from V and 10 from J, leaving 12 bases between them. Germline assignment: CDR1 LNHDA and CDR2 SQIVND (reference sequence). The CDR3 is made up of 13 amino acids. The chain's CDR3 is CASSIRDPGEQFF. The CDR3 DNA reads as TGTGCCAGTAGTATACGGGACCCGGGGGAGCAGTTCTTC. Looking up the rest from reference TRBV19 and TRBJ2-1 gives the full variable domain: DGGITQSPKYLFRKEGQNVTLSCEQNLNHDAMYWYRQDPGQGLRLIYYSQIVNDFQKGDIAEGYSVSREKKESFPLTVTSAQKNPTAFYLCASSIRDPGEQFFGPGTRLTVL.

Written as DNA, the CDR3 is TGTGCCAGCGTGGGGGGGCGCGGCACAGATACGCAGTATTTT. Protein: CASVGGRGTDTQYF. The chain joins TRBV2 to TRBJ2-3; possible D gene TRBD2, 7 bases. CDR3 size: 14 residues. From germline, CDR1 is SNHLY and CDR2 FYNNEI. Trimming took 8 bases from V and 1 from J, leaving 13 bases between them.

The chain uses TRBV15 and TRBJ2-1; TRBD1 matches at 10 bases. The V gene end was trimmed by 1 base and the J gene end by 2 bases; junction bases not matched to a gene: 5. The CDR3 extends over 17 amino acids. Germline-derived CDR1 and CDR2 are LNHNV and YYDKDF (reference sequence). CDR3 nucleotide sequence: TGTGCCACCAGCAGAGCCCGGGACAGGGGCCCCTACAATGAGCAGTTCTTC. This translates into CATSRARDRGPYNEQFF.

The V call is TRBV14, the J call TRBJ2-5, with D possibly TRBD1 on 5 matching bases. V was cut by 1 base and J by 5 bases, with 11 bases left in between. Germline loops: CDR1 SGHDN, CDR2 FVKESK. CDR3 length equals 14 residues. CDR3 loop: CASSQGDSPETQYF. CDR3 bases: TGTGCCAGCAGCCAAGGTGACAGCCCGGAGACCCAGTACTTC.

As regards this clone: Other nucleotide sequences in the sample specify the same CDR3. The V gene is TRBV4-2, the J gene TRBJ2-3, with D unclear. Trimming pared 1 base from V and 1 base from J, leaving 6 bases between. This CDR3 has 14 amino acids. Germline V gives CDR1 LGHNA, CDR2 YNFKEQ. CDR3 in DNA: TGTGCCAGCAGCCAAGCGGGCCGCACAGATACGCAGTATTTT. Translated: CASSQAGRTDTQYF.

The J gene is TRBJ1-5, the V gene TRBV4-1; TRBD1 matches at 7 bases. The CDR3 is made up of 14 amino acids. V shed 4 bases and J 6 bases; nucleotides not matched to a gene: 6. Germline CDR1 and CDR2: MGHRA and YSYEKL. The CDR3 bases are TGCGCCAGCAGCCTAGGGGGCGAGGTTCAGCCCCAGCATTTT. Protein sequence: CASSLGGEVQPQHF.

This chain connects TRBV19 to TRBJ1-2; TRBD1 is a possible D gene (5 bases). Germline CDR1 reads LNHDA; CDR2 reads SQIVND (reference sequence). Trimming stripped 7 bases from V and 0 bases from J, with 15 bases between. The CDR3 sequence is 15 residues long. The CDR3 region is CASKEGTLANYGYTF. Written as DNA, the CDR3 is TGTGCCAGTAAGGAGGGGACTTTAGCTAACTATGGCTACACCTTC.

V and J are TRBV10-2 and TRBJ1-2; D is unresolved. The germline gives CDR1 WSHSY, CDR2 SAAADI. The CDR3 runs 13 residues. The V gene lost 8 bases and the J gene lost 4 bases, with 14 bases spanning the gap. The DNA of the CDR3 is TGCGCCAGCGGGCAAGGAATCGTCTATGGCTACACCTTC. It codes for CASGQGIVYGYTF.

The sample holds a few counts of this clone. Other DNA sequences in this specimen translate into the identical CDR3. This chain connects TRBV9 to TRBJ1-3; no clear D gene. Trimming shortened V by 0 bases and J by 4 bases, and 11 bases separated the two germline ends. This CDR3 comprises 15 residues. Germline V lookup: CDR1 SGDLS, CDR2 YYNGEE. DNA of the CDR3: TGTGCCAGCAGCGTAGATCGGGGAACGGGAAACACCATATATTTT. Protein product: CASSVDRGTGNTIYF.

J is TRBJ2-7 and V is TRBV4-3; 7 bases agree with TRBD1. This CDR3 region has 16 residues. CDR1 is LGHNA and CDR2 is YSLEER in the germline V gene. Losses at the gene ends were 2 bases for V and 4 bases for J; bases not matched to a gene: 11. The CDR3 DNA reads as TGCGCCAGCAGCCAAACCAACCAGGGGGTCCAATACGAGCAGTACTTC. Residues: CASSQTNQGVQYEQYF.

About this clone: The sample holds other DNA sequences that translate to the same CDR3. The chain's CDR3 is CASSLGTGNQPQHF. The CDR3 nucleotides read TGTGCCAGCAGCTTGGGCACAGGGAACCAGCCCCAGCATTTT. This chain uses TRBV5-6 with TRBJ1-5; D possibly corresponds to TRBD1 (6 bases). CDR3 size: 14 residues. Trimming took off 0 bases at V and 7 bases at J, with 11 bases between the two ends. Germline lookup yields CDR1 SGHDT and CDR2 YYEEEE.

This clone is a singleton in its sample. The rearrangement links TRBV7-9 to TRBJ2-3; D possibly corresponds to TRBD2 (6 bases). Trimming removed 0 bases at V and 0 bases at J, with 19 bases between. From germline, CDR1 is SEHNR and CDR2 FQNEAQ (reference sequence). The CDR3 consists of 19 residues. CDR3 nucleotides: TGTGCCAGCAGCTTAGCGCGGGCAGTGAATGGGACTAGCACAGATACGCAGTATTTT. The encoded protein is CASSLARAVNGTSTDTQYF.

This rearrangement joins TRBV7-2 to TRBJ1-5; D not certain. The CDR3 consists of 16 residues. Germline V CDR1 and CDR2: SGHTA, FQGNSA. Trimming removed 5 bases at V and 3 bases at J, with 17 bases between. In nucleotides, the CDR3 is TGTGCCAGCAGCCCTTACCGGACTGACCCCAATCAGCCCCAGCATTTT. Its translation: CASSPYRTDPNQPQHF.

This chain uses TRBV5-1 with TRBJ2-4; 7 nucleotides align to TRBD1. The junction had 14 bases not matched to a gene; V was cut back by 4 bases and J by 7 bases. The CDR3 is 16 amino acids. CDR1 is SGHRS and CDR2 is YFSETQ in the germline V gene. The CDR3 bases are TGCGCCAGCAGCCTGGATACGACAGGGATGATGAACATTCAGTACTTC. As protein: CASSLDTTGMMNIQYF.

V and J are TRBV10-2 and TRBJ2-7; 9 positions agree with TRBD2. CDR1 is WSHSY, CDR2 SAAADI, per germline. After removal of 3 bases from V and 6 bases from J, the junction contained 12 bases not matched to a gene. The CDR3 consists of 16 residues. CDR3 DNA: TGCGCCAGCAGTGACCCCGGGCGGGAGGGGACAGTCGAGCAGTACTTC. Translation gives CASSDPGREGTVEQYF.

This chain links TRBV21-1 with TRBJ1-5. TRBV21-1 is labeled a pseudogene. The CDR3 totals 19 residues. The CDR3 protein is CASSKRSGGAGLINQPQHF. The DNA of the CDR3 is TGTGCCAGCAGCAAGAGGAGTGGAGGTGCTGGTCTGATCAATCAGCCCCAGCATTTT.

The CDR3 DNA reads TGTGCCAGCAGCCACACCGCAGGGAATACAGGGGCCAACTATGGCTACACCTTC. Residues: CASSHTAGNTGANYGYTF. The chain combines TRBV7-9 with TRBJ1-2, with TRBD1 identical over 7 bases. V shed 5 bases, J shed 2 bases, and the junction held 17 bases outside the gene matches. The V gene's germline CDR1 is SEHNR and CDR2 FQNEAQ (reference sequence). The CDR3 spans 18 residues. Full variable domain (missing parts from reference TRBV7-9 and TRBJ1-2): DTGVSQNPRHKITKRGQNVTFRCDPISEHNRLYWYRQTLGQGPEFLTYFQNEAQLEKSRLLSDRFSAERPKGSFSTLEIQRTEQGDSAMYLCASSHTAGNTGANYGYTFGSGTRLTVV.

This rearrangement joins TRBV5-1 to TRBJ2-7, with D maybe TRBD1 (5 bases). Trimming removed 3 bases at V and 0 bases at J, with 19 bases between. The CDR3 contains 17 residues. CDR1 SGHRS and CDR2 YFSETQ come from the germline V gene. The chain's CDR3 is CASSWGAVAGPSYEQYF. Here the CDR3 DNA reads TGCGCCAGCAGCTGGGGCGCTGTGGCAGGGCCCTCCTACGAGCAGTACTTC.